The rows below give T cell receptor beta chains drawn from one sample of a study of vaccination and CD4 T cells after COVID-19. No antigen is known for these receptors. TCRdb recomputed calls from the PCR reads with MiXCR, one row per CDR3 protein. Counted here are around 21,000 distinct CDR3 sequences, just under 55% occurring once; the ten biggest clones make up about 10%. The sample was CD4+ T cells from blood, cultured in vitro. These receptors all come from a human donor who had recovered from COVID-19. Each CDR3 is given without its conserved first and last residue. The D gene is left open where the match is weak.

AWSATGGYNEQF	TRBV30	TRBJ2-1	TRBD1
SVEKGGEQY	TRBV29-1	TRBJ2-7	NA
ASSYSRTGGQETQY	TRBV6-5	TRBJ2-5	TRBD2
ASSNPRQPQH	TRBV28	TRBJ1-5	NA
ASSLRDTQY	TRBV27	TRBJ2-3	NA
ASTEVDSRFEQY	TRBV2	TRBJ2-7	NA
ASSLPPGTRGTDTQY	TRBV5-4	TRBJ2-3	NA
SAREGPGQAGELF	TRBV20-1	TRBJ2-2	TRBD1
RGLSGQLSTDTQY	TRBV20-1	TRBJ2-3	NA
ASSYNRDRPNTEAF	TRBV2	TRBJ1-1	TRBD1
SARDRYRGRYSPDQPQH	TRBV20-1	TRBJ1-5	TRBD1
ASSYDSGTGSEAF	TRBV6-2/TRBV6-3	TRBJ1-1	TRBD1
AAGGGQAF	TRBV20-1	TRBJ1-1	NA
ASTEGGGLQAF	TRBV7-2	TRBJ1-1	NA
ASSIDRALSNQPQH	TRBV19	TRBJ1-5	NA
ASSLQAGEGVDGYT	TRBV7-2	TRBJ1-2	NA
ASSPGLANTGELF	TRBV19	TRBJ2-2	TRBD2
ATRGGNIYEQY	TRBV15	TRBJ2-7	NA
ASSPGLVRGEQF	TRBV7-3	TRBJ2-1	TRBD2
ASSYTQPNTEAF	TRBV6-5	TRBJ1-1	NA
ASSLGGDTEAF	TRBV7-2	TRBJ1-1	NA
ATSDGGGASNQPQH	TRBV24-1	TRBJ1-5	NA
ASGSGRMNTEAF	TRBV7-2	TRBJ1-1	NA
ASSRGVAGASEQF	TRBV19	TRBJ2-1	TRBD2
ASSFGQGAAYEQY	TRBV11-2	TRBJ2-7	TRBD1
ASSLSDPSYNEQF	TRBV27	TRBJ2-1	NA
ASSLLAGAWETQY	TRBV27	TRBJ2-5	TRBD2
AIRGTGIETQY	TRBV10-3	TRBJ2-5	TRBD1
ASSFQGVGTEAF	TRBV7-2	TRBJ1-1	TRBD1
ASSELRRGQETQY	TRBV25-1	TRBJ2-5	NA
AWSPWTVSSGNTIY	TRBV30	TRBJ1-3	NA
SARGDRASYGYT	TRBV20-1	TRBJ1-2	TRBD1
VWSRSGAEPQH	TRBV30	TRBJ1-5	NA
ASTNGEDGVSYGYT	TRBV19	TRBJ1-2	NA
ASSPSKETQY	TRBV18	TRBJ2-5	NA
ASSSLSGGELNEQF	TRBV5-1	TRBJ2-1	TRBD2
AWSPSIWGYT	TRBV30	TRBJ1-2	NA
ASSLLGGNTGELF	TRBV27	TRBJ2-2	NA
ASSRQGRGSNQPQH	TRBV6-1	TRBJ1-5	NA
ASSLEGGGDQPQH	TRBV5-1	TRBJ1-5	NA
ASSRHGTAYEQY	TRBV7-2	TRBJ2-7	NA
ASSLWAKNIQY	TRBV7-2	TRBJ2-4	NA
ASSLDGRAGELF	TRBV7-3	TRBJ2-2	TRBD2
ASRLQGGNQPQH	TRBV12-3/TRBV12-4	TRBJ1-5	NA
ASSANSYEQY	TRBV5-4	TRBJ2-7	NA
ASSPGGNTEAF	TRBV18	TRBJ1-1	NA
SGYGTPDHNEQF	TRBV29-1	TRBJ2-1	NA
ASSRGPSGANVLT	TRBV7-9	TRBJ2-6	NA